A single sample is the source of the 32 T cell receptor beta chains below, sequenced in a study of blood T cell repertoires in COVID-19. Method: immunoSEQ multiplex PCR; TCRdb's copy keeps in-frame clones and lacks some. Of about 280,000 clones detected, 65% to 90% appear once; the ten largest clones hold roughly 13%. Input material: peripheral blood. These receptors all stem from a human donor in a cohort sampled during active COVID-19.

The chain carries TRBV7-9 and TRBJ1-4, with 8 positions matching TRBD1. This CDR3 is built from 18 residues. V shed 1 base and J 1 base; nucleotides not matched to a gene: 8. Germline V CDR1 and CDR2: SEHNR, FQNEAQ (reference sequence). The CDR3 is CASSLGTGNRRTNEKLFF. The CDR3, as DNA: TGTGCCAGCAGCTTAGGGACAGGGAACCGCAGAACTAATGAAAAACTGTTTTTT.

The chain is built from TRBV10-3 and TRBJ1-4; 8 nucleotides line up with TRBD1. Trimming took 6 bases from V and 0 from J; bases not matched to a gene: 9. Germline V gene sequence: CDR1 ENHRY, CDR2 SYGVKD. The CDR3 loop spans 17 amino acids. The DNA of the CDR3 is TGTGCCATCAGAGGACAGGGTTCCGGTACAACTAATGAAAAACTGTTTTTT. It translates to CAIRGQGSGTTNEKLFF.

V is TRBV28 and J is TRBJ1-1; D ambiguous. V shed 6 bases and J shed 10 bases, with 18 bases lying between them. The CDR3 runs to 13 residues. The germline V gene encodes CDR1 MDHEN and CDR2 SYDVKM. CDR3 nucleotide sequence: TGTGCCAGCAGCTGGGAGAGTTCGGGTGGAGCTTTCTTT. Translated: CASSWESSGGAFF.

This clone was seen only once. The chain is built from TRBV19 and TRBJ2-1; possibly TRBD1 for D (6 bases). From germline, CDR1 is LNHDA and CDR2 SQIVND (reference sequence). Trimming removed 3 bases from V and 10 bases from J, with 10 bases in between. The CDR3 spans 12 residues. The CDR3 loop reads CASSITGWEQFF. CDR3 nucleotide sequence: TGTGCCAGTAGTATTACAGGGTGGGAGCAGTTCTTC.

Worth noting for this clone: A read error may be the cause here, since a much bigger clone is one base away. The chain joins TRBV7-8 to TRBJ1-1, with D tentatively TRBD1 (6 bases). The CDR3 loop spans 13 amino acids. Germline V gives CDR1 SGHVS, CDR2 FQNEAQ. The ends were cut back, 6 bases at V and 1 base at J, with 9 bases in the middle. The DNA of the CDR3 is TGTGCCAGCAGTCAGGGGCGGAACACTGAAGCTTTCTTT. Its protein is CASSQGRNTEAFF.

Here the CDR3 DNA reads TGTGCCAGCAGCTTGGGGGGACAGGGGGCTAAGCGTGAGCAGTTCTTC. It encodes CASSLGGQGAKREQFF. The chain is built from TRBV5-4 and TRBJ2-1; the match to TRBD1 covers 12 bases. The CDR3 contains 16 residues. Germline lookup yields CDR1 SGHNT and CDR2 YYREEE (reference sequence). V shed 0 bases, J shed 9 bases, and the junction held 7 bases outside the gene matches.

The chain carries TRBV3-1 (or the pseudogene TRBV3-2) and TRBJ2-3, with TRBD2 matching 9 bases. CDR1 LGHDT and CDR2 YNNKEL come from the germline V gene (reference sequence). This CDR3 has 20 amino acids. Trimming cost V 1 base and J 2 bases; bases outside gene matches: 16. CDR3 nucleotide sequence: TGTGCCAGCAGCCAAGGTAGCCTCGGAACTCTAGCGGGAAACACAGATACGCAGTATTTT. This codes for CASSQGSLGTLAGNTDTQYF.

The V and J genes are TRBV28 and TRBJ1-4; tentative D call: TRBD1 (6 bases). From germline, CDR1 is MDHEN and CDR2 SYDVKM. The CDR3 runs 16 residues. Trimming pared 6 bases from V and 8 bases from J, leaving 22 bases between. CDR3 residues: CASSLSLTGPGEKLFF. CDR3 nucleotides: TGTGCCAGCAGCCTATCCTTGACAGGCCCTGGAGAAAAACTGTTTTTT.

The V call is TRBV7-9, the J call TRBJ2-1, with 13 bases matching TRBD2. Unmatched junction bases numbered 10, after V lost 5 bases and J lost 0 bases. In germline, CDR1 is SEHNR, CDR2 FQNEAQ (reference sequence). This CDR3 region has 19 residues. The CDR3 here is CASSGGLAGASRSYNEQFF. CDR3 coding DNA: TGTGCCAGCAGCGGAGGACTAGCGGGAGCCTCCCGCTCCTACAATGAGCAGTTCTTC.

In DNA form, the CDR3 reads TGTGCCAGCAGTTTAGGTCAGGGCCGGCAGTACTTC. Its protein is CASSLGQGRQYF. The V gene is TRBV28, the J gene TRBJ2-7; perhaps TRBD1 as D (5 bases). The CDR3 loop spans 12 amino acids. Looked up from germline, CDR1 is MDHEN and CDR2 is SYDVKM. V lost 2 bases and J lost 9, with 11 bases in between.

The J gene is TRBJ1-2, the V gene TRBV9; D gene unclear. CDR1 and CDR2 from the germline V gene are SGDLS and YYNGEE. This CDR3 contains 15 residues. Between the trimmed V and J ends, which lost 3 bases and 2 bases, there was a span of 14 bases. Here the CDR3 DNA reads TGTGCCAGCAGCGGACGGGGAGAGGCCAACTATGGCTACACCTTC. As protein: CASSGRGEANYGYTF.

Only a few counts were recorded for this clone. The J gene is TRBJ2-3, the V gene TRBV28; D ambiguous. Germline V gene data show CDR1 as MDHEN and CDR2 as SYDVKM. The CDR3 sequence is 14 residues long. With 8 bases removed from V and 2 bases from J, the gap between germline ends came to 14 bases. The CDR3 region has the DNA TGTGCCAGCTTCACAACTTTAGCCACAGATACGCAGTATTTT. Translated, it gives CASFTTLATDTQYF. Combining the CDR3 with reference TRBV28 and TRBJ2-3 gives the whole variable domain DVKVTQSSRYLVKRTGEKVFLECVQDMDHENMFWYRQDPGLGLRLIYFSYDVKMKEKGDIPEGYSVSREKKERFSLILESASTNQTSMYLCASFTTLATDTQYFGPGTRLTVL.

The rearrangement joins TRBV27 to TRBJ2-7, with D tentatively TRBD1 (5 bases). The CDR3 contains 14 residues. From germline, CDR1 is MNHEY and CDR2 SMNVEV (reference sequence). V shed 8 bases and J shed 2 bases, with 16 bases lying between them. The CDR3 loop reads CASGWAGPPYEQYF. The CDR3 DNA follows: TGTGCCAGCGGTTGGGCAGGGCCCCCCTACGAGCAGTACTTC.

This clone was counted a few times. DNA for the CDR3: TGTGCCAGCAGAGGGACTAGCGGGAGAGAGACCCAGTACTTC. As protein: CASRGTSGRETQYF. V usage is TRBV3-1 (or the pseudogene TRBV3-2) and J usage is TRBJ2-5; 14 bases line up with TRBD2. V lost 6 bases to trimming and J lost 4 bases; unmatched junction nucleotides: 1. Germline-derived CDR1 and CDR2 are LGHDT and YNNKEL (reference sequence). The CDR3 extends over 14 amino acids.

The chain carries TRBV5-1 and TRBJ2-3, with D possibly TRBD2 on 6 matching bases. Germline V gene lookup returns CDR1 SGHRS and CDR2 YFSETQ. Trimming stripped 0 bases from V and 4 bases from J, with 15 bases between. This CDR3 contains 16 residues. The CDR3 here is CASSLGGTGSSDTQYF. In DNA, the CDR3 is TGCGCCAGCAGCTTGGGGGGAACCGGGAGCTCAGATACGCAGTATTTT. Full variable domain (outside the CDR3, taken from reference TRBV5-1 and TRBJ2-3): KAGVTQTPRYLIKTRGQQVTLSCSPISGHRSVSWYQQTPGQGLQFLFEYFSETQRNKGNFPGRFSGRQFSNSRSEMNVSTLELGDSALYLCASSLGGTGSSDTQYFGPGTRLTVL.

The gene calls are TRBV4-3 and TRBJ2-1; no clear D. V dropped 0 bases and J dropped 6 bases, with 12 bases sitting between them. Germline V lookup: CDR1 LGHNA, CDR2 YSLEER. The CDR3 is 15 amino acids. The CDR3 reads CASSQDERNSNEQFF. Here the CDR3 DNA reads TGCGCCAGCAGCCAAGATGAGCGCAATTCCAATGAGCAGTTCTTC.

CDR3 protein: CASSPRGRGPYEQYF. The CDR3 bases are TGTGCCAGCAGCCCAAGGGGCAGGGGTCCCTACGAGCAGTACTTC. V is TRBV7-2 and J is TRBJ2-7; D perhaps matches TRBD1 (6 bases). CDR1 is SGHTA, CDR2 FQGNSA, per germline. V lost 5 bases to trimming and J lost 2 bases, with 16 bases between them. The CDR3 spans 15 residues.

The V and J genes are TRBV5-1 and TRBJ1-2, with 8 bases lining up with TRBD1. CDR3 length: 15 amino acids. Germline CDR1 reads SGHRS; CDR2 reads YFSETQ. The trim removed 2 bases at V and 4 bases at J, leaving 7 bases unmatched. CDR3 in DNA: TGCGCCAGCAGCTTAGACTCCGGACAGGGCTATGGCTACACCTTC. It translates to CASSLDSGQGYGYTF.

This chain uses TRBV6-5 with TRBJ1-1, with 8 bases lining up with TRBD1. V lost 6 bases and J lost 1; bases outside the gene matches: 7. Germline values: CDR1 MNHEY, CDR2 SVGAGI. This CDR3 is built from 15 residues. The CDR3 protein is CASSDQGAENTEAFF. The CDR3 coding sequence is TGTGCCAGCAGCGATCAGGGGGCGGAGAACACTGAAGCTTTCTTT.

This chain joins TRBV5-1 and TRBJ2-2; D is undetermined. Trimming took 0 bases from V and 3 from J, leaving 9 bases between them. The CDR3 is 15 residues long. CDR1 is SGHRS and CDR2 is YFSETQ in the germline V gene. This chain's CDR3 is CASSLADSYTGELFF. In nucleotides, the CDR3 is TGCGCCAGCAGCTTGGCAGACTCCTACACCGGGGAGCTGTTTTTT.

The chain links TRBV7-2 to TRBJ1-6; 7 bases are a match to TRBD1. The CDR3 is 17 amino acids. After removal of 7 bases from V and 0 bases from J, the junction contained 9 bases not matched to a gene. Germline values: CDR1 SGHTA, CDR2 FQGNSA. The CDR3 region is CASTPGGWSSYNSPLHF. CDR3 in DNA: TGTGCCAGCACCCCAGGGGGATGGAGCTCCTATAATTCACCCCTCCACTTT.

The gene calls are TRBV14 and TRBJ1-1; the D gene is possibly TRBD1 (5 bases). The CDR3 is made up of 13 amino acids. V was pared by 0 bases and J by 6 bases, with 8 bases between. Germline CDR1 reads SGHDN; CDR2 reads FVKESK. CDR3 coding DNA: TGTGCCAGCAGCCAAGATCGGGGGGCTGAAGCTTTCTTT. Translation: CASSQDRGAEAFF.

This clone turned up a few times. The V and J genes are TRBV20-1 and TRBJ2-7; the match to TRBD2 covers 10 bases. The CDR3 is 15 amino acids. With 3 bases clipped from V and 6 bases from J, the junction kept 11 bases outside the gene matches. Germline CDR1 DFQATT, CDR2 SNEGSKA (reference sequence). The CDR3 nucleotides read TGCAGTGCTAGTGCCCCGGGACTAGCGTTTGGCGAGCAGTACTTC. Its protein product is CSASAPGLAFGEQYF.

The rearrangement links TRBV2 to TRBJ2-1; TRBD2 matches 14 bases. V was pared by 6 bases and J by 9 bases, with 7 bases of the junction left unmatched. CDR1 and CDR2 from the germline V gene are SNHLY and FYNNEI. CDR3 length: 15 residues. CDR3 sequence: CASRTGTSGSSEQFF. The CDR3 DNA sequence: TGTGCCAGCAGAACCGGGACTAGCGGGAGTAGTGAGCAGTTCTTC.

The chain employs TRBV6-5 and TRBJ2-1, with D hard to call. Germline CDR1 is MNHEY and CDR2 is SVGAGI. V lost 2 bases and J 6 bases, leaving 11 bases between the germline ends. The CDR3 extends over 14 amino acids. This CDR3 is CASSYMVVSNEQFF. The CDR3 nucleotides read TGTGCCAGCAGTTACATGGTAGTGTCCAATGAGCAGTTCTTC.

The chain has TRBV18 and TRBJ1-4; D gene uncertain. The CDR3 contains 15 residues. V gave up 3 bases and J gave up 0 bases, with 8 bases separating them. Germline assignment: CDR1 KGHSH and CDR2 LQKENI. The CDR3: CASSPGESTNEKLFF. CDR3 DNA: TGTGCCAGCTCACCCGGGGAGTCAACTAATGAAAAACTGTTTTTT. The full variable domain, completed using reference TRBV18 and TRBJ1-4, is NAGVMQNPRHLVRRRGQEARLRCSPMKGHSHVYWYRQLPEEGLKFMVYLQKENIIDESGMPKERFSAEFPKEGPSILRIQQVVRGDSAAYFCASSPGESTNEKLFFGSGTQLSVL.

V and J are TRBV19 and TRBJ1-4; the D gene is possibly TRBD1 (5 bases). V was clipped by 5 bases and J by 3 bases, with 13 bases between them. The CDR3 loop spans 15 amino acids. Per germline, CDR1 LNHDA and CDR2 SQIVND (reference sequence). The chain's CDR3 is CASSGRGTPNEKLFF. CDR3 nucleotide sequence: TGTGCCAGTAGTGGCCGCGGGACGCCTAATGAAAAACTGTTTTTT.

In DNA form, the CDR3 reads TGTGCCAGCAGCTTATCCGCCGGGACTCTTAGCACAGATACGCAGTATTTT. As protein: CASSLSAGTLSTDTQYF. This chain links TRBV11-2 with TRBJ2-3, with D possibly being TRBD2 (6 bases). V was cut by 2 bases and J by 0 bases, with 15 bases left in between. From germline, CDR1 is SGHAT and CDR2 FQNNGV. This CDR3 spans 17 amino acids.

This chain joins TRBV10-3 and TRBJ1-2; a possible D gene is TRBD1 (6 bases). CDR3 length equals 12 residues. Trimming removed 3 bases from V and 4 bases from J, with 6 bases in between. Germline V gives CDR1 ENHRY, CDR2 SYGVKD. CDR3 amino acids: CAISDRGYGYTF. CDR3 DNA: TGTGCCATCAGTGACAGGGGCTATGGCTACACCTTC.

This rearrangement joins TRBV12-3 or TRBV12-4 to TRBJ1-2; D call uncertain. V dropped 5 bases and J dropped 0 bases, with 7 bases sitting between them. There are 13 residues in the CDR3. The chain's CDR3 is CASSQVANYGYTF. The CDR3, as DNA: TGTGCCAGCAGTCAGGTCGCTAACTATGGCTACACCTTC.

The gene calls are TRBV19 and TRBJ2-7; a possible D gene is TRBD2 (6 bases). Trimming took 7 bases from V and 6 from J, leaving 19 bases between them. In germline, CDR1 is LNHDA, CDR2 SQIVND (reference sequence). This CDR3 has 14 residues. The CDR3 region has the DNA TGTGCCAGTATCAGAACCGGGAGTGGGCGCGAGCAGTACTTC. This codes for CASIRTGSGREQYF.

The V and J genes are TRBV3-1 (or the pseudogene TRBV3-2) and TRBJ2-1, with D perhaps TRBD2 (5 bases). Germline V gives CDR1 LGHDT, CDR2 YNNKEL (reference sequence). The CDR3 sequence is 15 residues long. V was clipped by 0 bases and J by 9 bases, with 15 bases between them. The CDR3 DNA reads TGTGCCAGCAGCCAAGAAGTGGCGAGGGCTGTTGAGCAGTTCTTC. It translates to CASSQEVARAVEQFF.